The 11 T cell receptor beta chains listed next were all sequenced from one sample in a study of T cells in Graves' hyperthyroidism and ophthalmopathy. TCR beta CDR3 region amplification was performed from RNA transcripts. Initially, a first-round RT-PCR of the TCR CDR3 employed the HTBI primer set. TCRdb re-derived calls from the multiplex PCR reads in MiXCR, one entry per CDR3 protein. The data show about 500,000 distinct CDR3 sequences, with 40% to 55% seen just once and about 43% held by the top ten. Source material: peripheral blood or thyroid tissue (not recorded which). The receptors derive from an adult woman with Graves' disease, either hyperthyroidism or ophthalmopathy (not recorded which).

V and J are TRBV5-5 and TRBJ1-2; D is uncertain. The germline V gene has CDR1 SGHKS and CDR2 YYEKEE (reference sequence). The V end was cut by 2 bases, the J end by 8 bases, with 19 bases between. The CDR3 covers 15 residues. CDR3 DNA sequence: TGTGCCAGCAGCTTAAAGGGCAGAGGCGGGATGGGCTACACCTTC. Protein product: CASSLKGRGGMGYTF.

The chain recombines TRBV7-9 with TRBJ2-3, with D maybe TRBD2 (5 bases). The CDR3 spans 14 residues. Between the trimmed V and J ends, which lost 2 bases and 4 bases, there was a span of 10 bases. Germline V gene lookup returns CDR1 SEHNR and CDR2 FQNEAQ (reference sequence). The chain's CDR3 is CASSLILASDTQYF. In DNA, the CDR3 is TGTGCCAGCAGCTTAATCCTAGCTTCAGATACGCAGTATTTT.

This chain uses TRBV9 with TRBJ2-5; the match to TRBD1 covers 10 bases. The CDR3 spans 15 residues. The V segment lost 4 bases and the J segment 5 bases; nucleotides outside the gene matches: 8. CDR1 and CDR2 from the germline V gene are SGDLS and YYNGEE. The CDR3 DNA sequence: TGTGCCAGCAGCCCCGGGACAGGGGCGGGGGAGACCCAGTACTTC. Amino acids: CASSPGTGAGETQYF.

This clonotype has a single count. The CDR3 region has the DNA TGTGCCAGCAGCAAGCTAGCGGGAGGCGTCACAGATACGCAGTATTTT. This sequence encodes CASSKLAGGVTDTQYF. The chain is built from TRBV7-2 and TRBJ2-3; 11 nucleotides agree with TRBD2. Germline V lookup: CDR1 SGHTA, CDR2 FQGNSA. This CDR3 spans 16 amino acids. Trimming at V came to 5 bases and at J to 2 bases, leaving 6 bases not matched to a gene. The full variable domain, completed using reference TRBV7-2 and TRBJ2-3, is GAGVSQSPSNKVTEKGKDVELRCDPISGHTALYWYRQSLGQGLEFLIYFQGNSAPDKSGLPSDRFSAERTGGSVSTLTIQRTQQEDSAVYLCASSKLAGGVTDTQYFGPGTRLTVL.

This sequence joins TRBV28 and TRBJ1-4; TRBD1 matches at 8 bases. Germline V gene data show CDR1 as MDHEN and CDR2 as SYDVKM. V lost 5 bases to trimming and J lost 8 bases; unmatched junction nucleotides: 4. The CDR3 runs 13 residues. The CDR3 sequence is CASSQGAEEKLFF. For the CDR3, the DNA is TGTGCCAGCAGTCAGGGGGCTGAGGAAAAACTGTTTTTT.

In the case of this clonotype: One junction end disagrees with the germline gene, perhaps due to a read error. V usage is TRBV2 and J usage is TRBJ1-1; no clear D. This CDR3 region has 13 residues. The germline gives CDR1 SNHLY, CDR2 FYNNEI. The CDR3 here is CASSTGVGTEAFF. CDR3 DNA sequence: TGTGCCAGCAGTACCGGGGTGGGCACTGAAGCCTTCTTT.

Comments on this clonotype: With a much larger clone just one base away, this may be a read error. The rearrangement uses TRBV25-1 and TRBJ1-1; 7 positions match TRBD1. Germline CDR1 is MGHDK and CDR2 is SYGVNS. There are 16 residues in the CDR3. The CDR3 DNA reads TGTGCCAGCAGTGAATTTGGAGGGGGCAAGAACGCTGAAGCTTTCTTT. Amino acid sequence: CASSEFGGGKNAEAFF.

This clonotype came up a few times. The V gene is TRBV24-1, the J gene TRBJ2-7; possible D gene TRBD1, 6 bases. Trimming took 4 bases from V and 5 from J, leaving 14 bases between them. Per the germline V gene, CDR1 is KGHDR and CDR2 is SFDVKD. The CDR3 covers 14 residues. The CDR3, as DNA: TGTGCCACCAGTGACAGAACAGGGTACCACGAGCAGTACTTC. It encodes CATSDRTGYHEQYF.

The CDR3 DNA is TGCAGCGTTGAGGGAGAGGGGGCCGGGGAGCTGTTTTTT. It yields the protein CSVEGEGAGELFF. The J gene is TRBJ2-2, the V gene TRBV29-1; tentatively, D is TRBD1 (6 bases). CDR1 and CDR2 (germline): SQVTM, ANQGSEA. V gave up 3 bases and J gave up 6 bases, with 11 bases separating them. The CDR3 is made up of 13 amino acids.

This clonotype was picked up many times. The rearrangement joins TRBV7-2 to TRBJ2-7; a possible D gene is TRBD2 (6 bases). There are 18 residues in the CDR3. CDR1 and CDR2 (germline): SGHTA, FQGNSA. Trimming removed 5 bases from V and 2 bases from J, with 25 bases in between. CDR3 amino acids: CASSLRPGATGVPYEQYF. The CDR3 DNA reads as TGTGCCAGCAGCCTCCGACCGGGAGCTACGGGAGTACCCTACGAGCAGTACTTC.

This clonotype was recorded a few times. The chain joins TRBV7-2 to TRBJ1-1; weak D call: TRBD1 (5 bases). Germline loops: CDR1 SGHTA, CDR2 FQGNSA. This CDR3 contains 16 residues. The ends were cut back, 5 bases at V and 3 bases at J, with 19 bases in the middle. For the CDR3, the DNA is TGTGCCAGCAGCCAAGACCGCCAGGGACGGGACACTGAAGCTTTCTTT. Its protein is CASSQDRQGRDTEAFF.